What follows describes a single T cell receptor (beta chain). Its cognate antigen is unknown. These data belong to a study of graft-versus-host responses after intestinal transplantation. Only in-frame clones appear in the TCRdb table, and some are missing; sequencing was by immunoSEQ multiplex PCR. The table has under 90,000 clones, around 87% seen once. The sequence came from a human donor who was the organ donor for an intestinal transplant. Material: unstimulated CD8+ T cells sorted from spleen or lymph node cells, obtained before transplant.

The CDR3 DNA is TGTGCCAGAAACAGGGACCCGAACACCGGGGAGCTGTTTTTT. Its protein product is CARNRDPNTGELFF. The V call is TRBV2, the J call TRBJ2-2; weak D call: TRBD1 (6 bases). The V and J ends lost 9 bases and 0 bases respectively, with 11 bases between them. Per the germline V gene, CDR1 is SNHLY and CDR2 is FYNNEI. The CDR3 consists of 14 residues. Full variable domain (missing parts from reference TRBV2 and TRBJ2-2): EPEVTQTPSHQVTQMGQEVILRCVPISNHLYFYWYRQILGQKVEFLVSFYNNEISEKSEIFDDQFSVERPDGSNFTLKIRSTKLEDSAMYFCARNRDPNTGELFFGEGSRLTVL.